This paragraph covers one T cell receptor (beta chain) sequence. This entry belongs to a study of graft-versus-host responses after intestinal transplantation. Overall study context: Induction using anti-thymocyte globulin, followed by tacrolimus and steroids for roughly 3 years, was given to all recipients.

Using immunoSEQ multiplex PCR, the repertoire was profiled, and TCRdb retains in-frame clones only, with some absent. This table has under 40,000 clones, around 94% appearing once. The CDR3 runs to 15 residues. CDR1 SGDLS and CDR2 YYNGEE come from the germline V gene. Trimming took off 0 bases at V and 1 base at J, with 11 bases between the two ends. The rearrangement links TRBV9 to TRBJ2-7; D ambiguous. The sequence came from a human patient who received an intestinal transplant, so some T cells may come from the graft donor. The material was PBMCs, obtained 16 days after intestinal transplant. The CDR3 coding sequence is TGTGCCAGCAGCGTAGGGGCCTCCGGATCCTACGAGCAGTACTTC. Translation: CASSVGASGSYEQYF. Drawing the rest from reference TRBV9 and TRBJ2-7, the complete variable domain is DSGVTQTPKHLITATGQRVTLRCSPRSGDLSVYWYQQSLDQGLQFLIQYYNGEERAKGNILERFSAQQFPDLHSELNLSSLELGDSALYFCASSVGASGSYEQYFGPGTRLTVT.